This TCR beta chain came from a study of radiotherapy plus CTLA-4 blockade in lung cancer. Study outcomes and limitations: Response was reportedly best predicted by early blood T cell clone dynamics, with interferon-beta.

In the case of this clone: No antigen is known for it.

Trimming removed 0 bases at V and 4 bases at J, with 11 bases between. The CDR3 has 15 residues. Germline loops: CDR1 SGDLS, CDR2 YYNGEE. Method: immunoSEQ multiplex PCR; TCRdb's copy keeps in-frame clones and lacks some. The sample yields 20,000 to 30,000 clones, around four fifths seen once. This receptor was identified in a human donor with non-small cell lung cancer that progressed on radiotherapy plus ipilimumab. The starting material was peripheral blood, obtained from a patient treated with radiotherapy plus ipilimumab. The chain is built from TRBV9 and TRBJ2-1, with a possible D match to TRBD1 (5 bases). CDR3: CASSVEDSLYNEQFF. Here the CDR3 DNA reads TGTGCCAGCAGCGTAGAAGACAGCCTATACAATGAGCAGTTCTTC. The variable domain in full, with the rest retrieved from reference TRBV9 and TRBJ2-1, is DSGVTQTPKHLITATGQRVTLRCSPRSGDLSVYWYQQSLDQGLQFLIQYYNGEERAKGNILERFSAQQFPDLHSELNLSSLELGDSALYFCASSVEDSLYNEQFFGPGTRLTVL.